A selection of T cell receptor beta chains follows, all from one sample in a study of regulatory T cells in long-lasting Graves disease. MiXCR was run by TCRdb on the multiplex PCR reads, yielding one entry per CDR3 protein. The data contain a few hundred thousand distinct CDR3 sequences, more than 15% of them singletons. Separately, the same data were catalogued under a study of T cells in Graves' hyperthyroidism and ophthalmopathy.

Source: peripheral blood mononuclear cells (PBMCs), taken at new diagnosis, from a patient treated with antithyroid drugs. All receptors derive from a woman between 25 and 40 years old with Graves disease. Both conserved end residues are part of each CDR3. Each record gives: clone size, J gene, D gene, V gene, CDR3 DNA, CDR3 protein. The D gene is left open where the match is weak. Size is omitted from some rows. Given values are once, few, many or a class for expanded clones.

size: many; J: TRBJ1-1; D: -; V: TRBV12-3/TRBV12-4; DNA: TGTGCCAGCAGTGCCAGAGGGAACACTGAAGCTTTCTTT; CDR3: CASSARGNTEAFF
size: many; J: TRBJ1-2; D: TRBD1; V: TRBV5-6; DNA: TGTGCCAGCAGCTGGGGGACAGAGCGCACCTTC; CDR3: CASSWGTERTF
size: few; J: TRBJ1-1; D: -; V: TRBV6-1; DNA: TGTGCCAGCACAGGCCTCTTGAGCACTGAAGCTTTCTTT; CDR3: CASTGLLSTEAFF
size: many; J: TRBJ1-3; D: -; V: TRBV7-6; DNA: TGTGCCAGCAGCTTATCGGGGCTGTTTTCTGGAAACACCATATATTTT; CDR3: CASSLSGLFSGNTIYF
size: many; J: TRBJ1-5; D: -; V: TRBV29-1; DNA: TGCAGCGTAAGGGAAGGCGGCAATCAGCCCCAGCATTTT; CDR3: CSVREGGNQPQHF
size: many; J: TRBJ2-1; D: TRBD1; V: TRBV6-1; DNA: TGTGCCAGCAGGCCACCGGGACAGCTACAAAGTGAGCAGTTCTTC; CDR3: CASRPPGQLQSEQFF
size: -; J: TRBJ2-7; D: TRBD2; V: TRBV4-1; DNA: TGCGCCAGCAGCCAAGACCCCGGGACTAGCGGCGAGCAGTACTTC; CDR3: CASSQDPGTSGEQYF
size: -; J: TRBJ1-1; D: -; V: TRBV30; DNA: TGTGCCTGGGTAGGAGCGAACACTGAAGCTTTCTTT; CDR3: CAWVGANTEAFF
size: many; J: TRBJ2-5; D: -; V: TRBV11-3; DNA: TGTGCCAGCAGTCGACACAACCAAGAGACCCAGTACTTC; CDR3: CASSRHNQETQYF
size: many; J: TRBJ1-1; D: -; V: TRBV12-3/TRBV12-4; DNA: TGTGCCAGCAGTTTTACAGGGGAAGCTTTCTTT; CDR3: CASSFTGEAFF
size: many; J: TRBJ1-1; D: -; V: TRBV7-9; DNA: TGTGCCAGCAGCTCACTCTTTCGGGGAGCTTTCTTT; CDR3: CASSSLFRGAFF
size: many; J: TRBJ2-1; D: TRBD2; V: TRBV20-1; DNA: TGCAGTGCGCCGGGGACTAGCGGGACCAACAATGAGCAGTTCTTC; CDR3: CSAPGTSGTNNEQFF
size: few; J: TRBJ1-2; D: -; V: TRBV29-1; DNA: TGCAGCGTGATGAGAGGGAACTATGGCTACACCTTC; CDR3: CSVMRGNYGYTF
size: many; J: TRBJ1-2; D: -; V: TRBV20-1; DNA: TGCAGTGCTCGGGGGGCGCAGGGCTACACCTTC; CDR3: CSARGAQGYTF
size: many; J: TRBJ1-2; D: -; V: TRBV3-1; DNA: TGTGCCAGCAGCCAAGAGGGAACGAGGCCGGGCTACACCTTC; CDR3: CASSQEGTRPGYTF
size: many; J: TRBJ2-5; D: -; V: TRBV4-2; DNA: TGTGCCAGCAGCCAAGAAGCAGGACCCAGGCAGACCCAGTACTTC; CDR3: CASSQEAGPRQTQYF